Here is one T cell receptor beta chain with its context. This entry is derived from a study of Graves' ophthalmopathy and Graves' hyperthyroidism. Study background: Specimen type is peripheral blood, obtained at initial diagnosis before any treatment.

Amplified TCR beta CDR3 regions were obtained using RNA transcripts as template. Scientists carried out first-round RT-PCR using HTBI primers and then a second-round multiplex PCR. MiXCR, run by TCRdb on the multiplex PCR reads, gives a single entry per CDR3 protein. Among hundreds of thousands of distinct CDR3 sequences, roughly 20% were seen once, and the ten largest hold around 6.9%. Hyperthyroidism counted as stable given no ophthalmopathy within 18 months of follow-up. Diagnoses were established from clinical symptoms, serum thyroxine, TRAb, thyroid ultrasound and orbital computed tomography. The ends were cut back, 1 base at V and 5 bases at J, with 20 bases in the middle. The CDR3 covers 17 residues. Looked up from germline, CDR1 is SGHVS and CDR2 is FQNEAQ.

The sequencing sample was made of peripheral blood. The TCR was taken from a woman younger than 35 with stable Graves' hyperthyroidism. Some clones in this sample may be carry-over from other donors' samples. The chain combines TRBV7-8 with TRBJ1-1, with a possible D match to TRBD1 (6 bases). The CDR3 sequence is CASSLGVFGQGRTEAFF. The CDR3 bases are TGTGCCAGCAGCTTAGGGGTTTTTGGGCAGGGGAGGACTGAAGCTTTCTTT.